A single sample gave rise to the 9 T cell receptor beta chains below, sequenced in a study of PD-1 blockade in classical Hodgkin lymphoma. Time point noted: newly diagnosed, previously untreated cHL patient sample. Assay: immunoSEQ multiplex PCR; the TCRdb copy retains only in-frame clones and omits some. Here the sample spans 70,000 or so clones, 93% being singletons. The material sequenced was peripheral blood mononuclear cells (PBMCs). These receptors came from a human donor with classical Hodgkin lymphoma.

The rearrangement links TRBV15 to TRBJ1-4; tentatively, D is TRBD1 (5 bases). This CDR3 contains 14 residues. Germline CDR1 and CDR2: LNHNV and YYDKDF (reference sequence). Trimming cost V 5 bases and J 8 bases, with 15 bases left between them. The CDR3 coding sequence is TGTGCCACCAGCCCTCCGGGACCGGTCGAAAAACTGTTTTTT. Amino acids: CATSPPGPVEKLFF.

V gene TRBV30 combines with J gene TRBJ1-2, with a weak D call TRBD1 (5 bases). Per germline, CDR1 GTSNPN and CDR2 SVGIG (reference sequence). The CDR3 totals 13 residues. V lost 1 base, J lost 3 bases, and 9 bases lay in between. The DNA of the CDR3 is TGTGCCTGGAGTGCCCGGGGGTACTATGGCTACACCTTC. It codes for CAWSARGYYGYTF. The whole variable domain, remainder taken from reference TRBV30 and TRBJ1-2, is SQTIHQWPATLVQPVGSPLSLECTVEGTSNPNLYWYRQAAGRGLQLLFYSVGIGQISSEVPQNLSASRPQDRQFILSSKKLLLSDSGFYLCAWSARGYYGYTFGSGTRLTVV.

This clone was seen a handful of times. The chain carries TRBV7-2 and TRBJ2-1, with D hard to call. Trimming shortened V by 0 bases and J by 8 bases, and 11 bases separated the two germline ends. The CDR3 has 14 amino acids. CDR1 SGHTA and CDR2 FQGNSA come from the germline V gene. CDR3 coding DNA: TGTGCCAGCAGCTTAGCTGTCGGGTTGGATGAGCAGTTCTTC. The encoded protein is CASSLAVGLDEQFF.

This chain uses TRBV7-9 with TRBJ2-3, with D perhaps given as TRBD1 or TRBD2 (5 bases each). The CDR3 runs to 14 residues. In germline, CDR1 is SEHNR, CDR2 FQNEAQ (reference sequence). V lost 3 bases to trimming and J lost 4 bases, with 11 bases between them. The CDR3 reads CASSLGRDPDTQYF. Written as DNA, the CDR3 is TGTGCCAGCAGCTTGGGCCGGGACCCAGATACGCAGTATTTT.

The gene calls are TRBV5-4 and TRBJ1-2; the match to TRBD1 covers 8 bases. With 3 bases clipped from V and 7 bases from J, the junction kept 11 bases outside the gene matches. Germline V gene lookup returns CDR1 SGHNT and CDR2 YYREEE (reference sequence). This CDR3 has 15 residues. CDR3 sequence: CASSSRTGPVLGYTF. As DNA, the CDR3 is TGTGCCAGCAGCTCGCGGACAGGGCCGGTGCTTGGCTACACCTTC.

V gene TRBV5-1 combines with J gene TRBJ1-2; 9 bases are shared with TRBD1. Germline trimming cut 2 bases from V and 6 bases from J; bases unmatched to any gene: 5. Germline V gene sequence: CDR1 SGHRS, CDR2 YFSETQ. The CDR3 is 14 residues long. The CDR3 DNA reads as TGCGCCAGCAGCTTCGCCGGGACAGGGAATGGCTACACCTTC. This sequence encodes CASSFAGTGNGYTF.

This chain joins TRBV5-6 and TRBJ1-5; the match to TRBD1 covers 7 bases. This CDR3 has 15 residues. The germline gives CDR1 SGHDT, CDR2 YYEEEE. Unmatched junction bases numbered 6, after V lost 2 bases and J lost 4 bases. The CDR3, as DNA: TGTGCCAGCAGCTTCGGAGGGGGCTGGAATCAGCCCCAGCATTTT. Amino acid sequence: CASSFGGGWNQPQHF.

The CDR3 loop reads CASSVDGGGTYNEQFF. The CDR3 DNA reads TGTGCCAGCAGCGTAGATGGCGGGGGTACCTACAATGAGCAGTTCTTC. This chain connects TRBV9 to TRBJ2-1, with 7 positions matching TRBD2. CDR3 size: 16 residues. The V and J ends lost 0 bases and 2 bases, in that order; junction bases with no gene match: 5. Germline CDR1 is SGDLS and CDR2 is YYNGEE.

This clone appeared once. The V gene is TRBV6-1, the J gene TRBJ2-7; no definite D call. This CDR3 contains 14 residues. Trimming stripped 2 bases from V and 2 bases from J, with 10 bases between. Germline V gene data show CDR1 as MNHNS and CDR2 as SASEGT. The CDR3 region is CASSEYLATYEQYF. Written as DNA, the CDR3 is TGTGCCAGCAGTGAATATCTTGCCACCTACGAGCAGTACTTC.